This TCR beta chain is drawn from a study of T cell repertoires in cytomegalovirus infection. TCRdb used MiXCR to reprocess the reads, holding one entry per CDR3 protein. Of roughly 70,000 distinct CDR3 sequences detected, roughly 22% appear once; the ten largest clones hold roughly two thirds. V dropped 4 bases and J dropped 6; count of bases not matched to a gene: 7. In germline, CDR1 is SGDLS, CDR2 YYNGEE. This CDR3 is built from 15 residues. The table lists this clonotype with a few counts. Antigen unknown. The receptor comes from a human donor in good health (CMV status not recorded). Some clones in this sample may be carry-over from other donors' samples. This sequence joins TRBV9 and TRBJ1-2; TRBD1 agrees at 12 bases. This specimen was CD8+ T cells from cultured PBMCs, taken from culture after CMV antigen stimulation. Written as DNA, the CDR3 is TGTGCCAGCAGCATTGCCGGGACAGGGGGCGATGGCTACACCTTC. This translates into CASSIAGTGGDGYTF.